The entry below gives a single TCR beta chain sequence along with its context. Its binding antigen is unknown. Base qualities are not provided; no much larger clone lies one nucleotide away. In the germline V gene (reference sequence), CDR1 corresponds to MNHEY and CDR2 to SMNVEV. V is pared back by 3 bases and J by 7 bases, with 15 bases lying between the germline termini. The CDR3 sequence holds 14 residues, the cysteine and phenylalanine included. The kept DNA is CDR3 alone, 42 bases in frame from the first base. This sample is part of a study of blood T cell repertoires in COVID-19 (dated by TCRdb to the early 2020s). In the study overall: The collaborator samples originated in the United States, Italy and Spain and spanned the acute and convalescent phases of COVID-19. The prospective study material was composed of cDNA or gDNA derived from T cells, B-cell-depleted T cells, or PBMCs. Subjects who had been exposed to COVID-19, were actively infected with it, or had recovered from it provided the deeply sampled blood TCRbeta repertoires that made up the dataset. The repertoires were released in a freely available public database intended as a resource for research on the immune response to SARS-CoV-2. The samples were drawn from the first 160 participants of the ongoing ImmuneRACE study and from 950 to 1,500 subjects provided by 6 global collaborators. Sample metadata almost always included a de-identified subject ID, COVID-19 status, age in years and sex. Where available, HLA class I and class II types were obtained from metadata supplied by the sample provider rather than from assay-based typing. The paper as a whole reports these results and caveats: Clinical and demographic metadata were provided uncurated, with the amount varying by source and participant.

Enrolling through a virtual design, the prospective study's participants ranged in age from roughly 18 to 89 years and lived across 20 to 25 United States geographic areas. To assign participants to cohorts, the prospective study relied on clinical history that participants themselves reported in a screening survey and a study questionnaire. ImmuneRACE Cohort 3 recovered participants were defined by two consecutive negative NP/OP PCR tests, healthcare professional clearance, or symptom resolution. In the prospective study, whole blood, serum and a nasopharyngeal or oropharyngeal swab were collected from each participant by mobile phlebotomists. Additional blood draws and questionnaires over an approximately two-month period could optionally be provided by prospective study participants. Prospective study blood samples were shipped either frozen or at room temperature before DNA extraction. The immunoSEQ Assay, a bias-controlled multiplex PCR, was used to amplify TCRbeta CDR3 regions from genomic DNA. As for the authors' bioinformatics: The number of nucleated cells in each sample was estimated from the amplification of reference gene primers within the assay. Sequence reads were collapsed and filtered to measure the absolute abundance of every unique TCRbeta CDR3 rearrangement. For each sample, productive Simpson clonality was calculated by taking the square root of Simpson's diversity index across productive rearrangements. Not all clones reach the TCRdb copy of this immuneACCESS table, which keeps in-frame sequences only. Checked studies attribute under half of the gap to unresolved V genes and leave the rest unexplained. For V, J and clone size, that table is used; D and trimming come from the DNA. This sample has about 270,000 clones in its table, and over 75% of those were observed once. Approximately 2.5% of the sample belongs to the ten largest clones.

This chain is built from TRBV27 and TRBJ1-2, with TRBD1 tentatively as D gene (6 bases match). This TCR was sampled from a woman younger than 30 who had recovered from COVID-19. The sequenced material came from PBMCs or T cells enriched from blood (not recorded which). The CDR3 region: CASSFRGRWGGYTF. The DNA sequence is as follows: TGTGCCAGCAGTTTCAGGGGTCGTTGGGGTGGCTACACCTTC.